This is a list of T cell receptor beta chains from one sample in a study of CD8 T cells in Susac syndrome. Using its own MiXCR run on the immunoSEQ multiplex PCR reads, TCRdb lists one record per CDR3 protein. Here the sample spans about 210,000 distinct CDR3 sequences, nearly 97% being singletons. Sequenced sample: CD4+ T cells from PBMCs. These receptors were taken from a human donor with multiple sclerosis. CDR3s include the opening cysteine and the closing phenylalanine or tryptophan. A D gene is named only where the DNA matches it firmly. Expanded clones are given a class, and other clones once, few, many or no size at all.

V,D,size,J,DNA,CDR3
TRBV5-6,TRBD2,.,TRBJ2-7,TGTGCCAGCAGCTCCGGGACTAGCGGGAGGTTTAGCTACGAGCAGTACTTC,CASSSGTSGRFSYEQYF
TRBV4-2,TRBD1,.,TRBJ1-3,TGTGCCAGCAGCCAAGAGGGGACAGGGGGCTTAAGAAACACCATATATTTT,CASSQEGTGGLRNTIYF
TRBV20-1,.,.,TRBJ2-7,TGCAGTGCCTTGGACAGCCCGTCCTACGAGCAGTACTTC,CSALDSPSYEQYF
TRBV20-1,.,.,TRBJ2-3,TGCAGTGCCGTCCAAACAGATACGCAGTATTTT,CSAVQTDTQYF
TRBV27,.,.,TRBJ2-7,TGTGCCACCGGAGGGACAGCCACCTACGAGCAGTACTTC,CATGGTATYEQYF
TRBV3-1,.,.,TRBJ2-5,TGTGCCAGCAGCCCCAGGGGGGGGTGGGAAGAGACCCAGTACTTC,CASSPRGGWEETQYF
TRBV9,.,.,TRBJ2-5,TGTGCCAGCAGCGTAGGGCTGGGTCGGGAGACCCAGTACTTC,CASSVGLGRETQYF
TRBV29-1,.,.,TRBJ2-5,TGCAGCGTTGAAGAGGGCCAGGCCCGAGAGACCCAGTACTTC,CSVEEGQARETQYF
TRBV29-1,TRBD1,once,TRBJ1-1,TGCAGCGTCCAGGGGGCGTGGGGCACTGAAGCTTTCTTT,CSVQGAWGTEAFF
TRBV20-1,.,.,TRBJ2-1,TGCAGTGCTAGAGGAGATGGCAATGAGCAGTTCTTC,CSARGDGNEQFF
TRBV27,TRBD1,.,TRBJ1-2,TGTGCCAGCAGTATGAACAGGGGGACCAACTATGGCTACACCTTC,CASSMNRGTNYGYTF
TRBV4-2,.,.,TRBJ2-2,TGTGCCAGCAGCCAAGCTGGGACCGCCGGGGAGCTGTTTTTT,CASSQAGTAGELFF
TRBV5-5,.,.,TRBJ2-5,TGTGCCAGCAGCTTGGCGACTATACCCCAAGAGACCCAGTACTTC,CASSLATIPQETQYF
TRBV29-1,.,.,TRBJ2-7,TGCAGCGTTGAAATGGTCAGGGGTCGCGACGAGCAGTACTTC,CSVEMVRGRDEQYF
TRBV28,.,.,TRBJ2-3,TGTGCCAGCAGCCAGGGGACACCCGATACGCAGTATTTT,CASSQGTPDTQYF
TRBV9,TRBD1,.,TRBJ1-2,TGTGCCAGCAACCGGGACAGTTCTAACTATGGCTACACCTTC,CASNRDSSNYGYTF
TRBV29-1,.,.,TRBJ2-3,TGCAGCGTTGAAAAGGTTGGCAGCACAGATACGCAGTATTTT,CSVEKVGSTDTQYF
TRBV2,.,.,TRBJ2-3,TGTGCCAGCGGTGACACCTTCACAGATACGCAGTATTTT,CASGDTFTDTQYF
TRBV28,TRBD1,.,TRBJ1-2,TGTGCCAGCAGTCGCCCCCCAGGACAGGGGCGAAACTATGGCTACACCTTC,CASSRPPGQGRNYGYTF
TRBV29-1,.,.,TRBJ2-4,TGCAGCGTTGAAGAACGGGCAAGAGGGGACATTCAGTACTTC,CSVEERARGDIQYF
TRBV7-9,.,.,TRBJ2-7,TGTGCCAGCAGCTTAAACTGGAACTACGAGCAGTACTTC,CASSLNWNYEQYF
TRBV29-1,.,once,TRBJ2-7,TGCAGCGTTGAATACATCAGAGGGTCCTACGAGCAGTACTTC,CSVEYIRGSYEQYF
TRBV7-2,TRBD1,.,TRBJ2-1,TGTGCCAGCAGCTCCAAGAGGACAGGGAGCAAGGCGCTCTTC,CASSSKRTGSKALF
TRBV3-1,TRBD1,once,TRBJ1-6,TGTGCCAGCAGACTCGGGACAGGCGCCTCACCCCTCCACTTT,CASRLGTGASPLHF
TRBV20-1,.,.,TRBJ1-1,TGCAGTGCTAACCCGGGGAAGAACACTGAAGCTTTCTTT,CSANPGKNTEAFF
TRBV20-1,.,.,TRBJ1-1,TGCAGTCCAAGAGGGGCTCTATTAGCCACTGAAGCTTTCTTT,CSPRGALLATEAFF
TRBV6-5,.,.,TRBJ1-1,TGTGCCAGCAGCAACAGGGTTGAAGCTTTCTTT,CASSNRVEAFF
TRBV30,.,.,TRBJ1-2,TGTGCCTGGAGTGTTGTATCGGGGACCTATGGCTACACCTTC,CAWSVVSGTYGYTF
TRBV20-1,.,.,TRBJ1-2,TGCAGTGCTAGTCCCAGCGCGAATAACTATGGCTACACCTTC,CSASPSANNYGYTF
TRBV28,.,.,TRBJ1-5,TGTGCCAGCAGTTTATCGCAGGTCGGCAATCAGCCCCAGCATTTT,CASSLSQVGNQPQHF
TRBV29-1,TRBD1,.,TRBJ1-2,TGCAGCGTTGAGGACAGGGATGGAGTCTCTTATGGCTACACCTTC,CSVEDRDGVSYGYTF
TRBV20-1,TRBD1,.,TRBJ2-2,TGCAGTGCAGAGGACAGGTCGAACACCGGGGAGCTGTTTTTT,CSAEDRSNTGELFF
TRBV29-1,.,.,TRBJ2-1,TGCAGCGTTGAAAGGACCTACAATGAGCAGTTCTTC,CSVERTYNEQFF
TRBV20-1,TRBD2,.,TRBJ2-5,TGCAGTGCTAGTCATGGCGGGGGGGCTTTGGAGACCCAGTACTTC,CSASHGGGALETQYF
TRBV30,TRBD1,.,TRBJ2-2,TGTGCCTGGAGTGCGGGACAGACAAACACCGGGGAGCTGTTTTTT,CAWSAGQTNTGELFF
TRBV29-1,TRBD2,.,TRBJ2-5,TGCAGCGGACATGATTGGACTAGCGATATACGTCCGCAAGAGACCCAGTACTTC,CSGHDWTSDIRPQETQYF
TRBV5-5,.,.,TRBJ2-7,TGTGCCAGCAGCTTGGGTCCGGTCAGCTACGAGCAGTACTTC,CASSLGPVSYEQYF
TRBV5-1,.,.,TRBJ1-1,TGCGCCAGCAGCTTCGCGGGGGCCGTTGAAGCTTTCTTT,CASSFAGAVEAFF
TRBV2,TRBD1,once,TRBJ1-1,TGTGCCAGCAGTTCGGACAGGGGTGGCACTGAAGCTTTCTTT,CASSSDRGGTEAFF
TRBV9,TRBD2,.,TRBJ2-5,TGTGCCAGCAGCGTGGGCCGACTAGCGGGGGTTGAGACCCAGTACTTC,CASSVGRLAGVETQYF